A selection of T cell receptor beta chains follows, all from one sample in a study of shared clonotypes between healthy human individuals. Generated by immunoSEQ multiplex PCR, the TCRdb table keeps only in-frame clones and is missing some. The table records some 700,000 clones, about nine tenths of them present only once. Input material: memory CD8+ T cells from PBMCs. These receptor sequences come from a man between 18 and 35 years old in good health. Some clones in this sample may be carry-over from other donors' samples. The CDR3 runs from the conserved cysteine through the conserved F or W. The D gene is left open where the match is weak. Expanded clones are given a class, and other clones once, few, many or no size at all.

V,D,J,size,CDR3,DNA
TRBV27,TRBD1,TRBJ2-7,NA,CASRIRDRGSYEQYF,TGTGCCAGCAGGATCCGGGACAGGGGCTCCTACGAGCAGTACTTC
TRBV4-1,NA,TRBJ1-2,few,CASSQERAGVGPSGAF,TGCGCCAGCAGCCAAGAAAGGGCGGGTGTGGGGCCATCGGGGGCCTTC
TRBV5-1,NA,TRBJ2-1,NA,CASSSRLQTYNEQFF,TGCGCCAGCAGCTCGCGACTTCAAACCTACAATGAGCAGTTCTTC
TRBV18,TRBD1,TRBJ2-1,NA,CASSPRDRVRDEQFF,TGTGCCAGCTCACCAAGGGACAGGGTGAGGGATGAGCAGTTCTTC
TRBV4-1,NA,TRBJ2-7,NA,CASSQEPYAPGPKGAQYF,TGCGCCAGCAGCCAAGAGCCTTATGCCCCGGGACCGAAAGGGGCACAGTACTTC
TRBV28,NA,TRBJ1-1,NA,CASSFLRDTEAFF,TGTGCCAGCAGTTTTTTGAGGGACACTGAAGCTTTCTTT
TRBV27,NA,TRBJ2-7,NA,CASSPRTSAIYEQYF,TGTGCCAGCAGCCCTAGGACATCCGCAATCTACGAGCAGTACTTC
TRBV28,NA,TRBJ2-7,NA,CASSPYYEQYF,TGTGCCAGCAGTCCATACTACGAGCAGTACTTC
TRBV4-3,NA,TRBJ2-7,NA,CASSQDAVPSYEQYF,TGCGCCAGCAGCCAAGATGCGGTACCGTCCTACGAGCAGTACTTC
TRBV27,NA,TRBJ2-7,NA,CASSLDRGRSYEQYF,TGTGCCAGCAGCCTTGACCGAGGGAGGTCCTACGAGCAGTACTTC
TRBV6-5,NA,TRBJ1-1,NA,CASSGPMNTEAFF,TGTGCCAGCAGTGGACCTATGAACACTGAAGCTTTCTTT
TRBV11-2,NA,TRBJ2-1,NA,CASSPAGFYNEQFF,TGTGCCAGCAGCCCCGCAGGGTTCTACAATGAGCAGTTCTTC
TRBV7-9,NA,TRBJ2-5,NA,CASSLDRETQYF,TGTGCCAGCAGCTTAGATAGAGAGACCCAGTACTTC
TRBV19,NA,TRBJ2-2,NA,CASTLTRYSGELFF,TGTGCCAGTACCCTGACCCGCTATAGCGGGGAGCTGTTTTTT
TRBV7-8,TRBD1,TRBJ1-5,NA,CASSSTGTGNQPQHF,TGTGCCAGCAGCTCGACCGGGACAGGCAATCAGCCCCAGCATTTT
TRBV27,TRBD2,TRBJ2-1,NA,CASQTGGSYNEQFF,TGTGCCAGCCAGACGGGAGGGTCCTACAATGAGCAGTTCTTC
TRBV9,TRBD2,TRBJ2-3,NA,CASSVLREPVADTQYF,TGTGCCAGCAGCGTATTGCGGGAGCCCGTGGCAGATACGCAGTATTTT
TRBV9,NA,TRBJ2-1,once,CASSAGGGAYNEQFF,TGTGCCAGCAGCGCCGGAGGAGGAGCCTACAATGAGCAGTTCTTC
TRBV4-2,TRBD2,TRBJ2-3,NA,CASSPTSGGATDTQYF,TGTGCCAGCAGCCCTACTAGCGGGGGGGCCACAGATACGCAGTATTTT
TRBV28,NA,TRBJ2-5,NA,CASSLVQETQYF,TGTGCCAGCAGTTTGGTCCAAGAGACCCAGTACTTC
TRBV7-2,TRBD2,TRBJ2-5,NA,CASSARLAGLVKETQYF,TGTGCCAGCAGCGCCCGACTAGCGGGGCTCGTCAAAGAGACCCAGTACTTC
TRBV30,TRBD1,TRBJ2-1,NA,CAWSTTQGAWGNEQFF,TGTGCCTGGAGTACCACACAGGGGGCATGGGGCAATGAGCAGTTCTTC
TRBV2,TRBD1,TRBJ2-1,NA,CASNDRAAEQFF,TGTGCCAGCAATGACAGGGCGGCTGAGCAGTTCTTC
TRBV6-6,TRBD2,TRBJ2-7,NA,CASSLSGTSVYEQYF,TGTGCCAGCAGTCTCTCCGGGACTAGCGTATACGAGCAGTACTTC
TRBV7-9,NA,TRBJ2-3,NA,CASTPDRGRGGTQYF,TGTGCCAGCACCCCGGATCGGGGCCGGGGAGGTACGCAGTATTTT
TRBV9,NA,TRBJ1-1,few,CASSPQTVMNTEAFF,TGTGCCAGCAGCCCTCAGACAGTCATGAACACTGAAGCTTTCTTT
TRBV5-8,NA,TRBJ2-7,many,CASSLGSSTGTYEQYF,TGTGCCAGCAGCTTGGGATCGTCGACAGGAACCTACGAGCAGTACTTC
TRBV30,NA,TRBJ1-6,NA,CAWSVLGVGSPLHF,TGTGCCTGGAGTGTACTCGGGGTGGGCTCACCCCTCCACTTT
TRBV29-1,NA,TRBJ2-2,NA,CSALGGAGELFF,TGCAGCGCACTGGGGGGTGCCGGGGAGCTGTTTTTT
TRBV6-5,NA,TRBJ2-7,once,CASSYAGQDHEQYF,TGTGCCAGCAGTTACGCCGGGCAGGACCACGAGCAGTACTTC
TRBV25-1,NA,TRBJ1-2,NA,CASSEPAGTFDYGYTF,TGTGCCAGCAGTGAACCAGCGGGTACCTTCGACTATGGCTACACCTTC
TRBV4-2,NA,TRBJ2-1,once,CASSQEGGSYNEQFF,TGTGCCAGCAGCCAAGAGGGGGGCTCCTACAATGAGCAGTTCTTC
TRBV7-9,NA,TRBJ2-7,NA,CASSPSRAGQNYEQYF,TGTGCCAGCAGCCCCTCCAGGGCAGGACAAAACTACGAGCAGTACTTC
TRBV6-5,NA,TRBJ1-1,NA,CASSSEGWGAEAFF,TGTGCCAGCAGTTCCGAAGGCTGGGGGGCTGAAGCTTTCTTT
TRBV4-3,NA,TRBJ1-5,NA,CASSQSIWAAQAQHF,TGCGCCAGCAGCCAGTCTATCTGGGCCGCTCAGGCCCAGCATTTT
TRBV27,NA,TRBJ2-5,NA,CASSLYQGSETQYF,TGTGCCAGCAGTTTATACCAGGGCTCGGAGACCCAGTACTTC
TRBV10-2,NA,TRBJ2-5,NA,CASSESGVGETQYF,TGCGCCAGCAGTGAATCAGGGGTCGGGGAGACCCAGTACTTC
TRBV6-5,TRBD2,TRBJ2-7,NA,CASSYWRGYASYEQYF,TGTGCCAGCAGTTACTGGCGGGGGTACGCCTCCTACGAGCAGTACTTC
TRBV2,NA,TRBJ2-5,NA,CASVTGRKTQYF,TGTGCCAGCGTGACAGGGAGGAAGACCCAGTACTTC
TRBV7-9,NA,TRBJ2-4,NA,CASSDAGSLAKNIQYF,TGTGCCAGCAGCGACGCAGGGTCTTTAGCCAAAAACATTCAGTACTTC
TRBV7-9,NA,TRBJ1-4,NA,CASSPAALAVGEKLFF,TGTGCCAGCAGCCCAGCCGCTCTAGCTGTAGGGGAAAAACTGTTTTTT
TRBV2,TRBD1,TRBJ2-7,few,CASSELRGPYEQYF,TGTGCCAGCAGTGAACTCAGGGGGCCCTACGAGCAGTACTTC
TRBV15,NA,TRBJ2-7,NA,CATSVATGSYEQYF,TGTGCCACCAGCGTCGCCACAGGCTCCTACGAGCAGTACTTC
TRBV4-3,TRBD1,TRBJ2-1,NA,CASSPGTGVYNEQFF,TGCGCCAGCAGTCCCGGGACAGGGGTCTACAATGAGCAGTTCTTC
TRBV11-2,NA,TRBJ2-5,NA,CASSLGETQYF,TGTGCCAGCAGCTTGGGAGAGACCCAGTACTTC
TRBV30,TRBD1,TRBJ1-5,NA,CAWSGTGGYQPQHF,TGTGCCTGGAGTGGGACAGGGGGCTATCAGCCCCAGCATTTT
TRBV28,NA,TRBJ2-7,few,CASTTAVLPWAYEQYF,TGTGCCAGCACCACCGCGGTCCTCCCCTGGGCGTACGAGCAGTACTTC
TRBV5-4,NA,TRBJ2-7,NA,CASSGGDISYEQYF,TGTGCCAGCAGTGGAGGGGATATCTCCTACGAGCAGTACTTC
TRBV4-1,TRBD1,TRBJ1-2,NA,CASSQAPGQARMRHGYTF,TGCGCCAGCAGCCAAGCCCCGGGACAGGCACGAATGAGGCATGGCTACACCTTC
TRBV19,NA,TRBJ2-2,NA,CASSIEVMANTGELFF,TGTGCCAGTAGTATAGAGGTAATGGCGAACACCGGGGAGCTGTTTTTT
TRBV4-3,NA,TRBJ2-7,NA,CASSQESAYEQYF,TGCGCCAGCAGCCAAGAGAGTGCCTACGAGCAGTACTTC
TRBV4-1,NA,TRBJ1-2,NA,CASSPVGSNYGYTF,TGCGCCAGCAGCCCGGTCGGATCTAACTATGGCTACACCTTC
TRBV19,TRBD1,TRBJ2-7,NA,CASSPLGGPYEQYF,TGTGCCAGTAGCCCTTTAGGGGGCCCCTACGAGCAGTACTTC
TRBV5-4,NA,TRBJ1-1,NA,CASSMNRAGTEAFF,TGTGCCAGCAGCATGAACAGGGCGGGCACTGAAGCTTTCTTT